The sequence of this TCR beta chain was determined in a study of cytomegalovirus exposure and HLA in healthy donors. Study details: Later analysis reported that the approximately 110 validation repertoires shared the platform of the 500 to 850 first-cohort repertoires. Findings and limits, study-wide: According to the study, roughly 160 TCR beta chains were cytomegalovirus-associated. As confirmed in vitro, a few CMV-associated chains were specific for CMV antigens.

The donors formed part of the roughly 110-subject validation cohort, distinct from the roughly 670-subject first cohort. Using immunoSEQ multiplex PCR, the repertoire was profiled, and TCRdb retains in-frame clones only, with some absent. The table has fewer than 100,000 clones, roughly 94% seen once. The CDR3 consists of 12 residues. CDR1 is MNHEY, CDR2 SVGAGI, per germline. The germline V and J ends were trimmed by 2 bases and 5 bases, with 4 bases remaining between them. In its sample, this clone was seen once. What it binds is unknown. This chain joins TRBV6-5 and TRBJ2-1; the D is unclear. Source material: PBMCs. The clonotype was recovered from a woman aged 18-29 years in good health and CMV-seropositive. In DNA, the CDR3 is TGTGCCAGCAGTTACGGAGACAATGAGCAGTTCTTC. Its translation is CASSYGDNEQFF.